This T cell receptor beta chain emerged from a study of blood T cells in healthy people across ages. This clonotype has just a few counts. Its antigen is not identified. The second PCR ran 7 to 11 cycles with a sample-barcoded 5' primer and J-beta primers. Each CDR3 protein is one row after TCRdb ran MiXCR on the 5' RACE reads. The sample comprises approximately 780,000 distinct CDR3 sequences, 20% to 30% of which are singletons, and about 3% rests with the top ten. V was cut by 3 bases and J by 0 bases, with 17 bases left in between. The germline gives CDR1 SGHRS, CDR2 YFSETQ. There are 17 residues in the CDR3. Study results and caveats: Investigators viewed diversity estimates from one million T cells as underestimates, the study reported.

This sample was shared with a second study, whose subject was T cells of mothers and their children.

Sequencing used blood. This sequence originates from a boy younger than 18 in good health. The rearrangement links TRBV5-1 to TRBJ2-3, with D perhaps given as TRBD1 or TRBD2 (5 bases each). CDR3 in amino acids: CASSWKGTLVSTDTQYF. As DNA, the CDR3 is TGCGCCAGCAGCTGGAAAGGGACCCTCGTTAGCACAGATACGCAGTATTTT.